The present T cell receptor beta chain was sequenced within a study of blood T cell repertoires in COVID-19. From germline, CDR1 is SGDLS and CDR2 YYNGEE. The CDR3 extends over 16 amino acids. Concerning this clone: At one of its ends the junction is not consistent with the germline gene, which may arise from a read error.

Sequencing used immunoSEQ multiplex PCR; TCRdb keeps in-frame clones, though not all of them. Of over 100,000 clones listed, more than 75% are singletons. The chain carries TRBV9 and TRBJ2-1; D is perhaps TRBD1 (6 bases). The receptor comes from a man in his 60s with acute or convalescent COVID-19. Material: peripheral blood. The CDR3 is CASSVATGTGRNQQFF. CDR3 nucleotide sequence: TGTGCCAGCAGCGTAGCTACAGGGACGGGCCGCAATCAGCAGTTCTTC. Filled out from reference TRBV9 and TRBJ2-1, the complete variable domain reads DSGVTQTPKHLITATGQRVTLRCSPRSGDLSVYWYQQSLDQGLQFLIQYYNGEERAKGNILERFSAQQFPDLHSELNLSSLELGDSALYFCASSVATGTGRNQQFFGPGTRLTVL.